The present entry profiles one TCR beta chain with its context. Its antigen is undetermined. These data belong to a study of shared clonotypes between healthy human individuals. Notes on the study in general: What naive subsets generally showed was a larger estimated richness than memory subsets showed.

Germline loops: CDR1 MNHNS, CDR2 SASEGT. This CDR3 comprises 16 residues. V lost 1 base and J lost 9, with 19 bases in between. Sorted-subset replicate PCR reactions contained roughly 190 ng DNA, corresponding to about 30,000 T cell genomes. Sequenced by immunoSEQ multiplex PCR; TCRdb stores in-frame clones only, minus some. Among around 2,000,000 clones listed, roughly 94% were seen once. CD4+ cell separation produced CD45RA+ naive and CD45RA-negative memory subsets. The rearrangement joins TRBV6-1 to TRBJ2-1; D is perhaps TRBD1 (5 bases). The material sequenced was naive CD4+ T cells sorted from blood. The subset: CD45RA+ positively selected. The sequence derives from a man aged 18 to 30 in good health. The CDR3 protein is CASSEDPGLTLGEQFF. Here the CDR3 DNA reads TGTGCCAGCAGTGAAGATCCAGGGTTGACCCTTGGTGAGCAGTTCTTC.